A single sample is the source of the 32 T cell receptor beta chains below, sequenced in a study of blood T cell repertoires in COVID-19. The protocol was immunoSEQ multiplex PCR, while the TCRdb copy is restricted to in-frame clones and leaves out a portion. The sample carries fewer than 300,000 clones, roughly nine tenths recorded once. Sequencing input: peripheral blood. The receptors were gathered from a young woman with COVID-19, enrolled during active disease.

The chain combines TRBV27 with TRBJ2-6, with 8 bases identical to TRBD1. CDR3 size: 17 residues. J gave up 0 bases and V 5 bases, and 6 bases lay outside the gene matches. Germline CDR1 and CDR2: MNHEY and SMNVEV (reference sequence). CDR3 bases: TGTGCCAGCAGTACGGACAGGGATCACTCTGGGGCCAACGTCCTGACTTTC. Its protein product is CASSTDRDHSGANVLTF.

The chain has TRBV6-4 and TRBJ1-5; 10 bases align to TRBD1. V lost 10 bases and J lost 4; bases outside the gene matches: 7. This CDR3 comprises 14 residues. The germline gives CDR1 MRHNA, CDR2 SNTAGT. In DNA, the CDR3 is TGTGCCAACCTACCGGGACAGGGGAATCAGCCCCAGCATTTT. Residues: CANLPGQGNQPQHF.

The V and J genes are TRBV27 and TRBJ2-5, with no clear D. The CDR3 consists of 16 residues. V gave up 2 bases and J gave up 0 bases, with 13 bases separating them. Germline V gives CDR1 MNHEY, CDR2 SMNVEV (reference sequence). Here the CDR3 reads CASSLTEPMYQETQYF. The DNA of the CDR3 is TGTGCCAGCAGTTTAACAGAACCAATGTACCAAGAGACCCAGTACTTC.

The gene calls are TRBV5-4 and TRBJ2-7; D ambiguous. This CDR3 has 15 residues. Looked up from germline, CDR1 is SGHNT and CDR2 is YYREEE (reference sequence). V lost 2 bases and J 4 bases, leaving 16 bases between the germline ends. The CDR3, as DNA: TGTGCCAGCAGCTTTCCCGACGGCAGCGCATACGAGCAGTACTTC. Amino acids: CASSFPDGSAYEQYF.

The genes are TRBV29-1 and TRBJ1-1; possible D gene TRBD1, 6 bases. This CDR3 comprises 13 residues. Germline V gives CDR1 SQVTM, CDR2 ANQGSEA. The V end was cut by 3 bases, the J end by 1 base, with 9 bases between. CDR3 DNA: TGCAGCGTTGACCAACAGGGGAACACTGAAGCTTTCTTT. Its translation is CSVDQQGNTEAFF.

The CDR3 protein is CASSFSRGSSTDTQYF. CDR3 in DNA: TGTGCCAGCAGCTTTTCAAGGGGCTCTAGCACAGATACGCAGTATTTT. The V and J genes are TRBV5-4 and TRBJ2-3; D may be TRBD1 (5 bases). The length of the CDR3 is 16 residues. V lost 2 bases and J 0 bases, leaving 13 bases between the germline ends. CDR1 and CDR2 (germline): SGHNT, YYREEE (reference sequence).

The V call is TRBV6-6, the J call TRBJ1-2; unclear D gene. Trimming cost V 6 bases and J 4 bases, with 12 bases left between them. The CDR3 extends over 13 amino acids. CDR1 and CDR2 (germline): MNHNY, SVGAGI (reference sequence). The CDR3 coding sequence is TGTGCCAGCAGCCCCCCGGGAGGCTATGGCTACACCTTC. Protein product: CASSPPGGYGYTF.

The chain couples TRBV28 to TRBJ2-1; TRBD2 aligns across 7 bases. The V and J ends lost 8 bases and 2 bases, in that order; junction bases with no gene match: 3. The length of the CDR3 is 13 residues. CDR1 MDHEN and CDR2 SYDVKM come from the germline V gene. CDR3 residues: CASSGGAYNEQFF. CDR3 coding DNA: TGTGCCAGCTCGGGAGGAGCCTACAATGAGCAGTTCTTC.

This clone is a singleton in its sample. This chain connects TRBV5-1 to TRBJ1-2; D uncertain. Germline CDR1 and CDR2: SGHRS and YFSETQ. The length of the CDR3 is 14 residues. The CDR3: CASIRVSPSYGYTF. The CDR3 DNA sequence: TGCGCTTCAATCCGGGTTTCCCCCTCCTATGGCTACACCTTC.

CDR3 amino acids: CASTIRAGTANTGELFF. The CDR3 DNA sequence: TGTGCCAGCACCATACGAGCCGGGACAGCGAACACCGGGGAGCTGTTTTTT. The rearrangement joins TRBV27 to TRBJ2-2; 7 positions match TRBD1. The CDR3 has 17 residues. Trimming took 7 bases from V and 0 from J; bases not matched to a gene: 11. Per germline, CDR1 MNHEY and CDR2 SMNVEV (reference sequence).

This chain links TRBV4-2 with TRBJ2-1, with 10 bases matching TRBD2. The V segment lost 4 bases and the J segment 5 bases; nucleotides outside the gene matches: 5. Germline values: CDR1 LGHNA, CDR2 YNFKEQ. The CDR3 is made up of 15 amino acids. CDR3 residues: CASSPLAGNDNEQFF. DNA for the CDR3: TGTGCCAGCAGCCCACTAGCGGGAAACGACAATGAGCAGTTCTTC.

This chain uses TRBV5-1 with TRBJ2-3; D is possibly TRBD2 (5 bases). The V gene lost 4 bases and the J gene lost 3 bases, with 15 bases spanning the gap. This CDR3 is built from 15 residues. The germline gives CDR1 SGHRS, CDR2 YFSETQ. The CDR3 here is CASSADSRLTDTQYF. CDR3 sequence (DNA): TGCGCCAGCAGCGCGGACTCGCGTTTGACAGATACGCAGTATTTT.

The gene calls are TRBV15 and TRBJ2-7; 11 nucleotides line up with TRBD1. Unmatched junction bases numbered 15, after V lost 10 bases and J lost 1 base. The germline V gene has CDR1 LNHNV and CDR2 YYDKDF (reference sequence). The CDR3 length is 17 residues. CDR3 in amino acids: CAISDPKGQGGSYEQYF. In DNA, the CDR3 is TGTGCCATCAGTGACCCCAAGGGACAGGGGGGATCCTACGAGCAGTACTTC.

The rearrangement uses TRBV19 and TRBJ1-4; D call uncertain. CDR3 size: 15 residues. The V gene's germline CDR1 is LNHDA and CDR2 SQIVND (reference sequence). The ends were cut back, 4 bases at V and 3 bases at J, with 12 bases in the middle. DNA of the CDR3: TGTGCCAGTAGTAAGCAGGCCGGGGCTAATGAAAAACTGTTTTTT. Amino acid sequence: CASSKQAGANEKLFF.

The chain joins TRBV5-4 to TRBJ1-1; 9 nucleotides match TRBD1. Per the germline V gene, CDR1 is SGHNT and CDR2 is YYREEE (reference sequence). With V trimmed by 4 bases and J by 3 bases, 4 bases remained unmatched. This CDR3 has 14 amino acids. The CDR3 sequence: CASSGTGLYTEAFF. Here the CDR3 DNA reads TGTGCCAGCAGCGGGACAGGGTTGTACACTGAAGCTTTCTTT.

The V gene is TRBV3-1 (or the pseudogene TRBV3-2), the J gene TRBJ1-1; D not certain. CDR1 is LGHDT and CDR2 is YNNKEL in the germline V gene (reference sequence). This CDR3 spans 14 amino acids. With 2 bases removed from V and 1 base from J, the gap between germline ends came to 8 bases. This CDR3 reads CASSQLYGNTEAFF. In DNA, the CDR3 is TGTGCCAGCAGCCAACTCTACGGGAACACTGAAGCTTTCTTT.

V gene TRBV7-8 combines with J gene TRBJ2-7; the match to TRBD2 covers 11 bases. The CDR3 has 16 residues. Germline values: CDR1 SGHVS, CDR2 FQNEAQ. The junction had 13 bases not matched to a gene; V was cut back by 5 bases and J by 7 bases. Written as DNA, the CDR3 is TGTGCCAGCAGCCGAGGTACTAGCGGGAGTTCGCATGAGCAGTACTTC. Its protein product is CASSRGTSGSSHEQYF.

The genes are TRBV5-6 and TRBJ1-1; D uncertain. Trimming shortened V by 4 bases and J by 7 bases, and 17 bases separated the two germline ends. CDR3 length: 14 amino acids. The germline CDR1 and CDR2 sequences are SGHDT and YYEEEE. For the CDR3, the DNA is TGTGCCAGCAGCCTAGACCTAAAACCGGGTGAAGCTTTCTTT. This encodes CASSLDLKPGEAFF. The entire variable domain, with the rest obtained from reference TRBV5-6 and TRBJ1-1, is as follows: DAGVTQSPTHLIKTRGQQVTLRCSPKSGHDTVSWYQQALGQGPQFIFQYYEEEERQRGNFPDRFSGHQFPNYSSELNVNALLLGDSALYLCASSLDLKPGEAFFGQGTRLTVV.

The V and J genes are TRBV25-1 and TRBJ1-1; the D is unclear. CDR1 and CDR2 from the germline V gene are MGHDK and SYGVNS. The CDR3 extends over 17 amino acids. The V end was cut by 4 bases, the J end by 1 base, with 19 bases between. The CDR3 is CASSGQAGFLANTEAFF. Here the CDR3 DNA reads TGTGCCAGCAGTGGCCAGGCGGGGTTTCTAGCGAACACTGAAGCTTTCTTT.

The rearrangement links TRBV29-1 to TRBJ1-1; maybe TRBD1 (5 bases). The CDR3 is made up of 11 amino acids. With 8 bases removed from V and 6 bases from J, the gap between germline ends came to 13 bases. Per the germline V gene, CDR1 is SQVTM and CDR2 is ANQGSEA. In DNA, the CDR3 is TGCAGCTCAGGGATGCCGGCTGAAGCTTTCTTT. The encoded protein is CSSGMPAEAFF.

This chain uses TRBV6-5 with TRBJ2-2; TRBD1 matches at 9 bases. Germline values: CDR1 MNHEY, CDR2 SVGAGI. This CDR3 has 15 residues. The V and J ends lost 6 bases and 1 base, in that order; junction bases with no gene match: 3. The CDR3 here is CASRLGQGNTGELFF. The DNA of the CDR3 is TGTGCCAGCAGACTGGGACAGGGGAACACCGGGGAGCTGTTTTTT.

The rearrangement links TRBV18 to TRBJ2-3, with D hard to call. The CDR3 loop spans 13 amino acids. Germline V gene data show CDR1 as KGHSH and CDR2 as LQKENI. Trimming stripped 6 bases from V and 1 base from J, with 8 bases between. DNA for the CDR3: TGTGCCAGCTCCCCGACTCGCACAGATACGCAGTATTTT. It codes for CASSPTRTDTQYF.

The rearrangement uses TRBV5-1 and TRBJ2-3; the D gene is possibly TRBD1 (6 bases). Germline lookup yields CDR1 SGHRS and CDR2 YFSETQ. V was trimmed by 4 bases and J by 5 bases, leaving 14 bases between them. The CDR3 spans 14 residues. The CDR3 sequence is CASSIQKGEDTQYF. The CDR3 coding sequence is TGCGCCAGCAGCATCCAAAAGGGGGAAGATACGCAGTATTTT.

The V gene is TRBV7-3, the J gene TRBJ1-2; 8 bases fit TRBD1. CDR3 size: 13 residues. Trimming took 5 bases from V and 7 from J; bases not matched to a gene: 6. Germline V lookup: CDR1 SGHTA, CDR2 FQGTGA. The chain's CDR3 is CASSTGGGVGYTF. CDR3 in DNA: TGTGCCAGCAGCACAGGGGGAGGAGTTGGCTACACCTTC.

The chain recombines TRBV7-7 with TRBJ2-7; tentative D call: TRBD2 (5 bases). The CDR3 covers 14 residues. V dropped 5 bases and J dropped 0 bases, with 11 bases sitting between them. Germline V gene sequence: CDR1 SSHAT, CDR2 FNYEAQ (reference sequence). The CDR3 DNA sequence: TGTGCCAGCAGCCCTGGGAGAAGCTCCTACGAGCAGTACTTC. As protein: CASSPGRSSYEQYF.

The genes are TRBV27 and TRBJ2-5; 13 positions agree with TRBD2. CDR1 MNHEY and CDR2 SMNVEV come from the germline V gene (reference sequence). V shed 6 bases, J shed 4 bases, and the junction held 2 bases outside the gene matches. This CDR3 region has 14 residues. CDR3 in DNA: TGTGCCAGCAGACGACTAGCGGGAGGAGAGACCCAGTACTTC. Translated: CASRRLAGGETQYF.

The V call is TRBV18, the J call TRBJ1-5; D gene ambiguous. V was cut by 5 bases and J by 2 bases, with 7 bases left in between. The CDR3 contains 13 residues. CDR1 and CDR2 (germline): KGHSH, LQKENI. The CDR3 protein is CASSGERNQPQHF. The CDR3 DNA sequence: TGTGCCAGCTCAGGTGAGCGCAATCAGCCCCAGCATTTT.

This clone was picked up one time. V usage is TRBV28 and J usage is TRBJ2-7, with 12 bases aligning to TRBD2. Germline assignment: CDR1 MDHEN and CDR2 SYDVKM. With V trimmed by 6 bases and J by 4 bases, 4 bases remained unmatched. The CDR3 loop spans 14 amino acids. CDR3 in DNA: TGTGCCAGCAGATATGGGACTAGCGGGTACGAGCAGTACTTC. This gives the protein CASRYGTSGYEQYF.

The genes are TRBV30 and TRBJ1-1; TRBD1 matches 7 bases. The junction had 5 bases not matched to a gene; V was cut back by 3 bases and J by 4 bases. CDR3 length equals 13 residues. Germline V gives CDR1 GTSNPN, CDR2 SVGIG (reference sequence). As DNA, the CDR3 is TGTGCCTGGAGAAAGGGGGCTGTCACTGAAGCTTTCTTT. This sequence encodes CAWRKGAVTEAFF.

The chain combines TRBV5-1 with TRBJ2-7; perhaps TRBD1 as D (5 bases). The germline V gene encodes CDR1 SGHRS and CDR2 YFSETQ. The CDR3 runs 14 residues. V dropped 0 bases and J dropped 4 bases, with 11 bases sitting between them. CDR3 DNA: TGCGCCAGCAGCTTGGTGGGGCCAAGGTACGAGCAGTACTTC. It is translated as CASSLVGPRYEQYF.

The chain's CDR3 is CASSLDGSITGELFF. The CDR3 coding sequence is TGCGCCAGCAGCTTGGACGGGAGTATCACCGGGGAGCTGTTTTTT. V and J are TRBV5-1 and TRBJ2-2; D is possibly TRBD2 (6 bases). This CDR3 has 15 amino acids. The V and J ends lost 0 bases and 4 bases respectively, with 10 bases between them. Looked up from germline, CDR1 is SGHRS and CDR2 is YFSETQ.

As concerns this clone: The sample has other DNA sequences that encode this CDR3 too. J is TRBJ1-1 and V is TRBV11-2, with D unclear. Germline CDR1 is SGHAT and CDR2 is FQNNGV. The CDR3 is 13 residues long. Trimming took off 1 base at V and 1 base at J, with 4 bases between the two ends. The CDR3 DNA reads as TGTGCCAGCAGCTTAGGCAGGAACACTGAAGCTTTCTTT. It yields the protein CASSLGRNTEAFF.